Given below is one T cell receptor (beta chain) in context. Original data processing: Researchers report that nucleated cell counts were estimated from reference gene primer amplification. The method was immunoSEQ multiplex PCR; TCRdb's version includes in-frame clones alone and lacks a portion of them. V, J and clone size were drawn from that table, and D and trimming were deduced from the DNA. This sample has 150,000 to 200,000 clones, with about 85% found just once. This record belongs to a study of blood T cell repertoires in COVID-19. Across the whole study: Whether acute or convalescent, the COVID-19 samples came from the United States, Italy and Spain. From T cells, B-cell-depleted T cells, or PBMCs came the material, which was cDNA or gDNA.

This TCR was recovered from a man aged 60 to 69 who had recovered from COVID-19. Sequencing was carried out using peripheral blood.

The CDR3 protein is CASSEAGLVNEQFF. The DNA of the CDR3 is TGTGCCAGCAGTGAAGCGGGGCTTGTCAATGAGCAGTTCTTC. V and J are TRBV6-1 and TRBJ2-1; D is possibly TRBD1 (5 bases). With 0 bases removed from V and 6 bases from J, the gap between germline ends came to 9 bases. Germline V lookup: CDR1 MNHNS, CDR2 SASEGT. The CDR3 has 14 amino acids.